These 26 T cell receptor beta chains were sequenced from one sample in a study of tumor-infiltrating lymphocytes in primary liver carcinoma. The authors made TCR beta cDNA from 500 to 600 ng total RNA with a constant-region primer. Three nested multiplex PCR rounds, a slightly modified ARM-PCR method, built the TCR beta libraries. Two initial PCR rounds of ten to eleven cycles each paired TRBV1-TRBV30 forward primers with a C-beta reverse primer. From the multiplex PCR reads, TCRdb called clonotypes with MiXCR, one entry per CDR3 protein. The data contain 20,000 or so distinct CDR3 sequences, roughly three quarters of them seen just once; the ten biggest clones take up around 40%. RNA and DNA were co-extracted from approximately 20-30 mg of unsorted bulk tissue. Sequencing was carried out using liver tumor tissue from sampling region 1. Subset described: tumor region T1, superior pole. The source is a man between 40 and 49 years old with primary liver carcinoma and hepatitis B virus infection.

In this sample, this clonotype turned up many times. The gene calls are TRBV11-1 and TRBJ2-7; D possibly corresponds to TRBD2 (6 bases). V lost 1 base and J 3 bases, leaving 13 bases between the germline ends. The CDR3 is made up of 15 amino acids. Germline V gives CDR1 SGHAT, CDR2 FQDESV (reference sequence). The CDR3 coding sequence is TGTGCCAGCAGCTTAGAGGGCGGGACGAGCTACGAGCAGTACTTC. Translation: CASSLEGGTSYEQYF.

This clonotype appeared a few times. A junction end diverges from the germline sequence, so it may reflect a read error. The V call is TRBV4-1, the J call TRBJ1-6; TRBD1 agrees at 9 bases. From germline, CDR1 is MGHRA and CDR2 YSYEKL. CDR3 size: 16 residues. This CDR3 is CASSHHLQGADSSLHF. In nucleotides, the CDR3 is TGCGCCAGCAGTCATCACCTACAGGGGGCGGATTCATCCCTCCACTTT.

This clonotype was seen just once. A junction boundary mismatches the germline segment, possibly from a read error. The rearrangement links TRBV5-1 to TRBJ2-5; TRBD2 matches at 7 bases. There are 16 residues in the CDR3. CDR1 and CDR2 from the germline V gene are SGHRS and YFSETQ. DNA for the CDR3: TGCGCCAGCAGGTTGGCCGGGCGGGGGACCCAAGAGACCCAGTACTTC. This codes for CASRLAGRGTQETQYF.

Points on this clonotype: At one end the junction does not follow the germline gene, possibly because of a read error. DNA of the CDR3: TGTGCCAGCAACTTAGTTTTGGAAGAGACCCAGTATTTC. This sequence encodes CASNLVLEETQYF. The chain links TRBV11-2 to TRBJ2-5; D not resolved. The CDR3 is 13 amino acids. Germline V gives CDR1 SGHAT, CDR2 FQNNGV.

Turning to this clonotype: An end of the junction differs from the germline gene, which may be a read error. The chain employs TRBV11-2 and TRBJ2-5; a weak D match, TRBD2 (5 bases). Germline CDR1 reads SGHAT; CDR2 reads FQNNGV. This CDR3 contains 18 residues. This CDR3 is CARSLARLALGKEETQHF. The CDR3 DNA sequence: TGTGCCAGAAGCTTAGCGAGGCTGGCCCTGGGAAAAGAAGAGACCCAGCACTTC.

This clonotype came up many times. The chain joins TRBV11-3 to TRBJ1-1; TRBD1 matches at 11 bases. The trim removed 9 bases at V and 4 bases at J, leaving 13 bases unmatched. This CDR3 has 16 residues. Looked up from germline, CDR1 is SGHNT and CDR2 is YENEEA. As DNA, the CDR3 is TGTGCCAGTAGCCCCCGGAAAGGGACAGGGGGCACTGAAGCTTTCTTT. It yields the protein CASSPRKGTGGTEAFF.

The V gene is TRBV7-8, the J gene TRBJ1-1; D is unresolved. CDR1 and CDR2 from the germline V gene are SGHVS and FQNEAQ. This CDR3 comprises 14 residues. The DNA for the CDR3 is TGTCCCATCAGCCCCCCGCGGGGTAACACTGAAGCTTTCTTT. Protein: CPISPPRGNTEAFF.

On this clonotype itself: The conserved closing phenylalanine or tryptophan is absent in this CDR3, likely reflecting a read error. No DNA is shown, since the ends of the CDR3 on it are uncertain; the CDR3 is the one TCRdb lists. The chain joins TRBV24-1 to TRBJ2-6; TRBD1, the table's D call, was not compared with the DNA. Germline CDR1 and CDR2: KGHDR and SFDVKD. 18 amino acids form the CDR3, both terminal residues included. The CDR3 loop is CATSDTGTGDSGANVPTL.

Turning to this clonotype: A much larger clonotype is one base distant, so this may be a read error. The chain uses TRBV27 and TRBJ2-1, with D hard to call. The CDR3 sequence is 12 residues long. The germline gives CDR1 MNHEY, CDR2 SMNVEV (reference sequence). V was shortened by 8 bases and J by 9 bases, with 14 bases between the two germline ends. CDR3 amino acids: CASSRTNSEQFF. CDR3 coding DNA: TGTGCCAGCTCCAGGACGAACAGTGAGCAGTTCTTC.

In its sample, this clonotype was seen a few times. Since a much larger clone is just one base distant, this may be a read error. This chain joins TRBV7-8 and TRBJ2-7, with D possibly being TRBD1 or TRBD2 (5 bases each). CDR1 and CDR2 from the germline V gene are SGHVS and FQNEAQ. The CDR3 totals 15 residues. The CDR3 sequence: CAGSGLGELKDEQCF. As DNA, the CDR3 is TGTGCCGGCAGCGGCCTGGGGGAATTGAAGGACGAGCAGTGCTTC.

Concerning this clonotype: Without the conserved terminal phenylalanine or tryptophan, this CDR3 likely stems from a read error. The CDR3 is CASSWGNGSVEQFI. As DNA, the CDR3 is TGCGCCAGCAGTTGGGGGAATGGGTCGGTTGAGCAGTTCATC. V and J are TRBV6-2 or TRBV6-3 and TRBJ2-1; D could derive from TRBD1 or TRBD2 (5 bases each). The CDR3 consists of 14 residues. Looked up from germline, CDR1 is MNHEY and CDR2 is SVGEGT.

This clonotype was detected many times. J is TRBJ2-5 and V is TRBV25-1; D perhaps matches TRBD1 (7 bases). Germline V gene lookup returns CDR1 MGHDK and CDR2 SYGVNS. The CDR3 is 13 residues long. The CDR3: CERGQGGTETQYF. The DNA for the CDR3 is TGTGAAAGGGGGCAGGGAGGTACGGAGACCCAGTACTTC. Full variable domain (rest looked up from reference TRBV25-1 and TRBJ2-5): EADIYQTPRYLVIGTGKKITLECSQTMGHDKMYWYQQDPGMELHLIHYSYGVNSTEKGDLSSESTVSRIRTEHFPLTLESARPSHTSQYLCERGQGGTETQYFGPGTRLLVL.

On this clonotype: The junction departs from the called germline gene at one end, perhaps through a read error. This chain uses TRBV4-1 with TRBJ2-3; D is perhaps TRBD1 (6 bases). In germline, CDR1 is MGHRA, CDR2 YSYEKL. The CDR3 is 17 residues long. The CDR3 coding sequence is TGTGCCACCCAGAGAGGGGGAGATGATGGATTCACAGATACGCAGTATTTC. Residues: CATQRGGDDGFTDTQYF.

This clonotype is judged medium-sized. The rearrangement joins TRBV12-3 or TRBV12-4 to TRBJ2-7; D is unclear. The V end lost 8 bases, the J end lost 7 bases, and 12 bases lay between the germline ends. The CDR3 is made up of 11 amino acids. Written as DNA, the CDR3 is TGTGCCAGCTCCCTCGGCGCAGAGCAGTACTTC. Translated: CASSLGAEQYF.

The chain combines TRBV6-5 with TRBJ1-5, with a possible D match to TRBD1 (5 bases). The CDR3 has 14 residues. Germline-derived CDR1 and CDR2 are MNHEY and SVGAGI. Here the CDR3 DNA reads TGTACCAACAGTTACTCGAGAACTAATAGGGGACAGCATTTT. As protein: CTNSYSRTNRGQHF.

The table lists this clonotype with a few counts. With a much larger clone just one base away, this may be a read error. The chain recombines TRBV28 with TRBJ2-5; TRBD1 aligns across 9 bases. Germline CDR1 reads MDHEN; CDR2 reads SYDVKM. The V and J ends lost 5 bases and 4 bases, in that order; junction bases with no gene match: 11. CDR3 length: 16 residues. CDR3 amino acids: CASSHQQGAVAETQYF. CDR3 nucleotides: TGTGCCAGCAGTCACCAACAGGGGGCGGTGGCAGAGACCCAGTACTTC. Looking up the rest from reference TRBV28 and TRBJ2-5 gives the full variable domain: DVKVTQSSRYLVKRTGEKVFLECVQDMDHENMFWYRQDPGLGLRLIYFSYDVKMKEKGDIPEGYSVSREKKERFSLILESASTNQTSMYLCASSHQQGAVAETQYFGPGTRLLVL.

This clonotype was recorded a few times. One junction end disagrees with the germline gene, perhaps due to a read error. This chain connects TRBV10-3 to TRBJ1-1; tentatively, D is TRBD1 (5 bases). Germline V gene sequence: CDR1 ENHRY, CDR2 SYGVKD. CDR3 length equals 13 residues. The CDR3 bases are TGTGTCATCAGTGGCACAGTGGACACTGAAACTTTCTTT. This sequence encodes CVISGTVDTETFF.

This clonotype turned up a few times. This sequence joins TRBV10-2 and TRBJ2-7, with 7 bases aligning to TRBD1. The CDR3 totals 11 residues. Per the germline V gene, CDR1 is WSHSY and CDR2 is SAAADI. The CDR3 region is CATGQVDDQYV. Written as DNA, the CDR3 is TGCGCCACCGGACAGGTCGACGACCAGTACGTC.

For this clonotype: A read error is likely, as this CDR3 ends without the conserved phenylalanine or tryptophan. V and J are TRBV4-3 and TRBJ2-3; TRBD2 agrees at 14 bases. The length of the CDR3 is 17 residues. Trimming took 0 bases from V and 9 from J; bases not matched to a gene: 8. Germline loops: CDR1 LGHNA, CDR2 YSLEER. CDR3 nucleotides: TGCGCCAGCAGCCAAGATAGGGGACTAGCGGGAGACCAAACGCAGTATCTT. Its protein is CASSQDRGLAGDQTQYL.

Concerning this clonotype: One junction end disagrees with the germline gene, perhaps due to a read error. J is TRBJ2-2 and V is TRBV7-8; D is perhaps TRBD2 (6 bases). The germline gives CDR1 SGHVS, CDR2 FQNEAQ. CDR3 length: 15 residues. CDR3 sequence: CASGTALSNTGGLFF. CDR3 nucleotides: TGTGCCAGTGGGACGGCGTTATCGAACACCGGGGGGCTGTTTTTT.

By share of the sample, this clonotype is medium-sized. The chain employs TRBV5-5 and TRBJ2-7; D is ambiguous. In germline, CDR1 is SGHKS, CDR2 YYEKEE (reference sequence). The V gene lost 0 bases and the J gene lost 2 bases, with 18 bases spanning the gap. This CDR3 region has 17 residues. The CDR3 coding sequence is TGTGCCAGCAGCTTGGAGCAACACCTGACTCGGCCCTACGAGCAGTACTTC. Its protein product is CASSLEQHLTRPYEQYF.

With regard to this clonotype: Because the CDR3 is missing its conserved closing phenylalanine or tryptophan, this is likely a read error. V usage is TRBV4-1 and J usage is TRBJ1-2, with D possibly TRBD1 on 5 matching bases. Germline CDR1 MGHRA, CDR2 YSYEKL. The CDR3 loop spans 14 amino acids. The DNA for the CDR3 is TGCGTCAGCAGCCAAGGGGATAGGAACTATGGCTACACCCTC. Residues: CVSSQGDRNYGYTL.

Points on this clonotype: The germline gene is not matched at one end of the junction; a read error may be the cause. V gene TRBV11-3 combines with J gene TRBJ2-1; 14 bases fit TRBD2. CDR3 size: 16 residues. Germline V gene sequence: CDR1 SGHNT, CDR2 YENEEA. Written as DNA, the CDR3 is TGTGCCAGCGGCTTACTAGGGACTAGCGGGAGAGGTGAGCAGTTCTTC. Protein: CASGLLGTSGRGEQFF.

CDR3 nucleotides: TGTGCCATCAGTGAGTATGAGGGTGATCAGGTCCAGCATTTT. Translation: CAISEYEGDQVQHF. This chain joins TRBV10-3 and TRBJ1-5; D unresolved. CDR1 is ENHRY, CDR2 SYGVKD, per germline. The V gene lost 1 base and the J gene lost 12 bases, with 16 bases spanning the gap. This CDR3 comprises 14 residues.

The genes are TRBV6-5 and TRBJ1-6; 7 bases are shared with TRBD1. Germline CDR1 and CDR2: MNHEY and SVGAGI. The CDR3 runs to 17 residues. Trimming took 10 bases from V and 10 from J; bases not matched to a gene: 22. For the CDR3, the DNA is TGTGCCAACAATTACTGGGGGACAGAGACAGTTGGCTCACCCCTCCACTTT. This encodes CANNYWGTETVGSPLHF.

V and J are TRBV4-1 and TRBJ1-2; D is undetermined. The length of the CDR3 is 14 residues. Germline loops: CDR1 MGHRA, CDR2 YSYEKL. V dropped 1 base and J dropped 2 bases, with 8 bases sitting between them. DNA for the CDR3: TGCGCCAGCAGCCAAGGTGATTGGAACTATGGCTACACCTTC. It translates to CASSQGDWNYGYTF.